Many counts were recorded for the clone carrying this T cell receptor (beta chain). TCRdb itself ran the reads through MiXCR, one entry per CDR3 protein. The sample includes about 50,000 distinct CDR3 sequences, less than 9.5% of them seen just once. Germline values: CDR1 MNHEY, CDR2 SMNVEV (reference sequence). The CDR3 runs 14 residues. Trimming removed 0 bases from V and 7 bases from J, with 13 bases in between. This sample was taken from a study of patients with pleural tuberculosis. This receptor was obtained from a human donor with pleural tuberculosis. The rearrangement uses TRBV27 and TRBJ2-7; D ambiguous. The CDR3 DNA reads as TGTGCCAGCAGTTTATCGGGCTCCTCCCGAGAGCAGTACTTC. It yields the protein CASSLSGSSREQYF.